This TCR beta chain comes out of a study of shared clonotypes between healthy human individuals. Trimming removed 4 bases from V and 4 bases from J, with 20 bases in between. Per germline, CDR1 SGHNT and CDR2 YYREEE (reference sequence). The CDR3 runs 16 residues. Note on this clone: The same CDR3 can be traced to other DNA sequences in this sample.

Each subset's genomic DNA was shared equally among a number of immunoSEQ plates. Generated by immunoSEQ multiplex PCR, the TCRdb table keeps only in-frame clones and is missing some. This repertoire shows 180,000 or so clones, 90% to 95% found once; its top ten account for more than 0.06%. This chain connects TRBV5-4 to TRBJ2-5; D remains ambiguous. This receptor was obtained from a woman aged 25 to 45 in good health. The sequencing sample was made of naive CD4+ T cells sorted from blood. Subset described: CD45RA+ positively selected. The CDR3 protein is CASSLAWTRPGETQYF. The CDR3 DNA reads TGTGCCAGCAGCCTGGCCTGGACCCGGCCTGGAGAGACCCAGTACTTC. Full variable domain (remainder filled in from reference TRBV5-4 and TRBJ2-5): ETGVTQSPTHLIKTRGQQVTLRCSSQSGHNTVSWYQQALGQGPQFIFQYYREEENGRGNFPPRFSGLQFPNYSSELNVNALELDDSALYLCASSLAWTRPGETQYFGPGTRLLVL.